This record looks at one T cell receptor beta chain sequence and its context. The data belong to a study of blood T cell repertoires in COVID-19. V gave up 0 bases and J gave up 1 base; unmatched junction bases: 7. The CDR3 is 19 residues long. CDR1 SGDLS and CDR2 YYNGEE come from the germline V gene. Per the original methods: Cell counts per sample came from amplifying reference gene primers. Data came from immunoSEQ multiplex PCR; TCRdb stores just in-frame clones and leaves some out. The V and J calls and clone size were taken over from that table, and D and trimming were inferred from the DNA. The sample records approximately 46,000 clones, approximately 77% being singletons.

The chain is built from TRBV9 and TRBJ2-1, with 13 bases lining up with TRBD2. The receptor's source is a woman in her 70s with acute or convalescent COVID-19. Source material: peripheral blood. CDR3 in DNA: TGTGCCAGCAGCGTAGAAAGCTGGACTAGCGGGAGTTCCTACAATGAGCAGTTCTTC. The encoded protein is CASSVESWTSGSSYNEQFF.